Listed here are 6 T cell receptor beta chains from one sample, sequenced in a study of blood T cells in healthy people across ages. Through a sample-barcoded 5' primer and a J-beta primer mix, a second PCR was run for roughly 6 to 12 cycles. One entry per CDR3 protein, called by TCRdb with MiXCR from the 5' RACE reads. Of fewer than 800,000 distinct CDR3 sequences detected, around half appear once; the ten largest clones hold 30% to 35%. The sequencing input was blood. The receptors here all came from a woman aged 60-70 years in good health.

The chain couples TRBV7-2 to TRBJ2-7; perhaps TRBD2 as D (6 bases). The CDR3 sequence is 13 residues long. The V gene lost 0 bases and the J gene lost 7 bases, with 10 bases spanning the gap. CDR1 is SGHTA, CDR2 FQGNSA, per germline. CDR3 region: CASSLAGLSEQYF. CDR3 DNA: TGTGCCAGCAGCTTAGCGGGACTCTCAGAGCAGTACTTC.

The rearrangement joins TRBV7-2 to TRBJ1-2; unclear D gene. CDR3 length: 14 amino acids. Trimming pared 0 bases from V and 6 bases from J, leaving 11 bases between. Germline V CDR1 and CDR2: SGHTA, FQGNSA. The CDR3 loop reads CASSLAGGIHGYTF. As DNA, the CDR3 is TGTGCCAGCAGCTTAGCGGGAGGGATCCATGGCTACACCTTC. Based on the CDR3 plus reference TRBV7-2 and TRBJ1-2, the full variable domain is GAGVSQSPSNKVTEKGKDVELRCDPISGHTALYWYRQSLGQGLEFLIYFQGNSAPDKSGLPSDRFSAERTGGSVSTLTIQRTQQEDSAVYLCASSLAGGIHGYTFGSGTRLTVV.

A note on this clonotype: An end of the junction differs from the germline gene, which may be a read error. The chain combines TRBV7-2 with TRBJ2-4; 11 bases are a match to TRBD2. The J call is doubtful: the DNA matches TRBJ2-7 better. Germline values: CDR1 SGHTA, CDR2 FQGNSA. CDR3 size: 15 residues. CDR3 bases: TGTGCCTGCAGCCGACTAGCGGGGATTTACTACGAGCAGTACTTC. This sequence encodes CACSRLAGIYYEQYF.

This clonotype was recorded many times. The chain uses TRBV12-3 or TRBV12-4 and TRBJ1-2; 8 bases line up with TRBD1. Losses at the gene ends were 7 bases for V and 3 bases for J; bases not matched to a gene: 7. CDR3 length: 14 amino acids. CDR3 nucleotide sequence: TGTGCCAGCACCTGGACAGGGTACGACTATGGCTACACCTTC. This codes for CASTWTGYDYGYTF.

The CDR3 sequence: CASSLLGTSGSNEQFF. The CDR3 DNA is TGTGCCAGCAGCCTCCTCGGGACTAGCGGGAGTAATGAGCAGTTCTTC. The chain has TRBV14 and TRBJ2-1, with 14 bases lining up with TRBD2. The V gene end was trimmed by 4 bases and the J gene end by 7 bases; junction bases not matched to a gene: 6. Germline V gene lookup returns CDR1 SGHDN and CDR2 FVKESK. This CDR3 is built from 16 residues.

The rearrangement joins TRBV24-1 to TRBJ1-1; maybe TRBD1 (6 bases). Germline lookup yields CDR1 KGHDR and CDR2 SFDVKD. This CDR3 has 11 amino acids. V was trimmed by 4 bases and J by 9 bases, leaving 8 bases between them. CDR3 sequence reads: CATSERDKAFF. CDR3 nucleotide sequence: TGTGCCACCAGTGAAAGGGACAAAGCTTTCTTT.